The T cell receptor (beta chain) under discussion was sequenced for a study of blood T cell repertoires in COVID-19. Study overall: PBMCs, B-cell-depleted T cells, or T cells provided the cDNA or gDNA that made up the material.

Authors' analysis steps: For nucleated cells, counts were estimated from reference gene primer amplification. The data were produced by immunoSEQ multiplex PCR, yet TCRdb's version contains in-frame clones alone and is incomplete. V and J calls and clone size are given by that table; D and trimming were obtained from the DNA. This sample has around 380,000 clones, with about 89% found just once. Participants came from 24 US areas, aged roughly 18 to 95 years. Recovered Cohort 3 donors showed two negative PCRs, clearance, or symptom resolution. The CDR3 runs 18 residues. The V gene's germline CDR1 is MGHRA and CDR2 YSYEKL. The V and J ends lost 4 bases and 3 bases respectively, with 22 bases between them.

The sample comprised PBMCs or T cells enriched from blood (not recorded which). The clonotype was recovered from a man under 40 who had recovered from COVID-19. The chain couples TRBV4-1 to TRBJ2-4; D might be TRBD2 (5 bases). The CDR3 protein is CASSLLGKRGLGKNIQYF. The CDR3 DNA sequence: TGCGCCAGCAGCCTCCTAGGGAAGCGAGGGTTGGGCAAAAACATTCAGTACTTC.